Shown below are 3 T cell receptor beta chains from a single sample sequenced in a study of blood T cell repertoires in COVID-19. Profiling relied on immunoSEQ multiplex PCR, and the TCRdb table lists in-frame clones only, not all of them. This sample has approximately 390,000 clones, with around nine tenths found just once. Sequenced sample: PBMCs or T cells enriched from blood (not recorded which). These receptor sequences come from a woman in her forties or fifties who had recovered from COVID-19.

The genes are TRBV30 and TRBJ1-1; D is undetermined. Trimming removed 4 bases from V and 3 bases from J, with 24 bases in between. The CDR3 consists of 17 residues. The germline V gene has CDR1 GTSNPN and CDR2 SVGIG (reference sequence). In DNA, the CDR3 is TGTGCCTGGACCCGAAGGAAGATGGGGAGAAGGGACACTGAAGCTTTCTTT. It is translated as CAWTRRKMGRRDTEAFF.

The rearrangement links TRBV30 to TRBJ1-1, with D maybe TRBD1 (5 bases). The ends were cut back, 4 bases at V and 0 bases at J, with 15 bases in the middle. Per germline, CDR1 GTSNPN and CDR2 SVGIG (reference sequence). CDR3 length equals 15 residues. CDR3 sequence reads: CAWIDSQLMNTEAFF. CDR3 coding DNA: TGTGCCTGGATAGACAGTCAACTTATGAACACTGAAGCTTTCTTT.

Regarding this clone: The same CDR3 can be traced to other DNA sequences in this sample. The chain links TRBV7-3 to TRBJ1-1, with D possibly TRBD1 on 5 matching bases. CDR1 is SGHTA, CDR2 FQGTGA, per germline. CDR3 length: 13 residues. V was cut by 5 bases and J by 2 bases, with 9 bases left in between. This CDR3 is CASSQDRNTEAFF. The CDR3 DNA is TGTGCCAGCAGCCAAGACAGAAACACTGAAGCTTTCTTT.